This TCR beta chain was obtained from a study of TIL therapy for anti-PD-1-resistant metastatic lung cancer. This was the immunoSEQ v3 assay. Using immunoSEQ multiplex PCR, the repertoire was profiled, and TCRdb retains in-frame clones only, with some absent. The sample includes 35,000 to 55,000 clones, less than 80% seen only once; the top ten take more than 13%. The CDR3 extends over 17 amino acids. Germline V gives CDR1 SQVTM, CDR2 ANQGSEA. V shed 4 bases, J shed 0 bases, and the junction held 13 bases outside the gene matches. Noted time point: pre-treatment sample, taken before nivolumab and TIL therapy.

The gene calls are TRBV29-1 and TRBJ2-7; 9 bases agree with TRBD2. The TCR sequence derives from a man in his 70s with non-small cell lung cancer. The source material was blood, sampled at baseline. The CDR3 is CSVVYRDTSGFSYEQYF. CDR3 nucleotide sequence: TGCAGCGTTGTGTATCGAGATACTAGCGGGTTCTCCTACGAGCAGTACTTC.